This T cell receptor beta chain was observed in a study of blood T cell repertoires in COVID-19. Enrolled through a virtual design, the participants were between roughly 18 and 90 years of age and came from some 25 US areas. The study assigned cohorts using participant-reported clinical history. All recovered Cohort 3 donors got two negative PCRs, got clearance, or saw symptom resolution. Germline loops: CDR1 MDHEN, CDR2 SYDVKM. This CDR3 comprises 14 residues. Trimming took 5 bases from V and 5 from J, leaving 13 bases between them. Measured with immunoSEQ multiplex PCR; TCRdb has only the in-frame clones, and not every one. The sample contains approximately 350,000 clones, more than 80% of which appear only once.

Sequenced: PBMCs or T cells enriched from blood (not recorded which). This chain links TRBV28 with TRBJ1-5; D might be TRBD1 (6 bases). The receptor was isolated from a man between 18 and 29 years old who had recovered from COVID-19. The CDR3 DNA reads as TGTGCCAGCAGTCGTGTCACAGGGTATCAGCCCCAGCATTTT. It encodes CASSRVTGYQPQHF.